The T cell receptor (beta chain) under discussion was sequenced for a study of identical twins. Study results and caveats: Partial confounding of zero-insertion analyses by invariant MAIT and iNKT cells was possible. Carriage of fewer insertions was seen in abundant cord blood beta clonotypes, whereas memory repertoires showed none. An excess of low generation probability was shown by twin-shared out-of-frame alpha sequences.

This clonotype has at least ten counts. Its antigen remains unknown. Deletions cut 3 bases from V and 1 base from J, with 8 bases between. Germline V gives CDR1 SGHDN, CDR2 FVKESK. The CDR3 length is 14 residues. With template switching, a universal primer site was added, and the cDNA carried unique molecular identifiers. TCRdb re-derived calls from the 5' RACE reads in MiXCR, one entry per CDR3 protein. The sample carries a few hundred thousand distinct CDR3 sequences, approximately 17% recorded once. This chain links TRBV14 with TRBJ2-3; no clear D. The receptor was derived from a man aged 45-65 years in good health. Input material: naive T cells sorted from blood. The CDR3 region is CASSHYFGTDTQYF. Written as DNA, the CDR3 is TGTGCCAGCAGCCACTACTTTGGCACAGATACGCAGTATTTT.